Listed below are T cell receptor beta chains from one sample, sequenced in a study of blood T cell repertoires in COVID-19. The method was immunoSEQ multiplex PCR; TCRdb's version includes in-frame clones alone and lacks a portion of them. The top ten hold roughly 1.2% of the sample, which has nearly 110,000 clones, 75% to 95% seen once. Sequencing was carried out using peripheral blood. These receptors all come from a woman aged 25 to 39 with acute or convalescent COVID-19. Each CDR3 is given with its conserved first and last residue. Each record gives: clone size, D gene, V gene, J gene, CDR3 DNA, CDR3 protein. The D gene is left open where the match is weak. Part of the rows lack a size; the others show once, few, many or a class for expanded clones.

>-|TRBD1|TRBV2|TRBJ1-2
TGTGCCAGCAGTGGTTACGTCGAACAGGGGGCAGCGGCCGACTATGGCTACACCTTC
CASSGYVEQGAAADYGYTF
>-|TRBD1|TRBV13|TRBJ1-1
TGTGCCAGCACAACGGGGGGACAGGGGCTTCAGGCTTTCTTT
CASTTGGQGLQAFF
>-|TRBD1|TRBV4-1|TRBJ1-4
TGCGCCAGCAGCCAAAGTACGGGACAGGCTGTAGAAAAACTGTTTTTT
CASSQSTGQAVEKLFF
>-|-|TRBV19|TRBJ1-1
TGTGCCAGTAGTACCCGGACAGCAAAAGCTTTCTTT
CASSTRTAKAFF
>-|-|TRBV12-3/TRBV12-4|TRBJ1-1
TGTGCCAGCGGCCGCGGGGGGGCTGAAGCTTTCTTT
CASGRGGAEAFF
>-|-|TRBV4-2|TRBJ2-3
TGTGCCAGCAGCCAAGACCAGCTGGGGGCTGGAGATACGCAGTATTTT
CASSQDQLGAGDTQYF
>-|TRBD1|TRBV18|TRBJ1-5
TGTGCCAGCTCACCACTGGAGTCAGGGGGGCAGCCCCAGCATTTT
CASSPLESGGQPQHF
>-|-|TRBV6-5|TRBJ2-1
TGTGCCAGTGATAGACCAGGGTACAATGAGCAGTTCTTC
CASDRPGYNEQFF
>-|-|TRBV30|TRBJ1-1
TGTGCCTGGAGTGTACCGGGGACTATGAACACTGAAGCTTTCTTT
CAWSVPGTMNTEAFF
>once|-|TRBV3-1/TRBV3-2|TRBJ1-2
TGTGCCAGCAGCCAAGGGTTAACACCTCCCTATGGCTACACCTTC
CASSQGLTPPYGYTF
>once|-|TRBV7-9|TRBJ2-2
TGTGCCAGCAGCTTGGCGCTAGCGCGTTCCGGGGAGCTGTTTTTT
CASSLALARSGELFF
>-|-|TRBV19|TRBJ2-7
TGTGCCAGTGGAGGAGGGGACTTATACGAGCAGTACTTC
CASGGGDLYEQYF
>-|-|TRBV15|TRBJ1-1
TGTGCCACCAGCAGAGATATTAGGGGGAACACTGAAGCTTTCTTT
CATSRDIRGNTEAFF
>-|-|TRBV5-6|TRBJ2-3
TGTGCCAGCAGCTTGATCCGGTTAACAGACCGCACAGATACGCAGTATTTT
CASSLIRLTDRTDTQYF
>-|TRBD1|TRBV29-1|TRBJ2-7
TGCAGCGTTGTAAGACAGGGCTACGAGCAGTACTTC
CSVVRQGYEQYF
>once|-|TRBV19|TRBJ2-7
TGTGCCAGTAGAAAGTCCGGGTCGGGACAAACCTACTACGAGCAGTACTTC
CASRKSGSGQTYYEQYF
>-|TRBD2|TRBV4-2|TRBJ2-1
TGTGCCAGCAGCCAAGTTGAAGGCCTAGCGGGAGAGGGTGGGTACAATGAGCAGTTCTTC
CASSQVEGLAGEGGYNEQFF
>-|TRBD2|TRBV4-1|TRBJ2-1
TGCGCCAGCAGCCAAGGACTAGCTCTTGAGCAGTTCTTC
CASSQGLALEQFF
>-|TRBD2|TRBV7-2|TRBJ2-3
TGTGCCAGCAGCTCGACCCTAGCGGGGGAGATCACAGATACGCAGTATTTT
CASSSTLAGEITDTQYF
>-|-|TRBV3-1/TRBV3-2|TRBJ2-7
TGTGCCAGCAGCCAAGATGGGGCAGGGGACAACGAGCAGTACTTC
CASSQDGAGDNEQYF
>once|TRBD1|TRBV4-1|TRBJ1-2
TGCGCCAGCAGCCACCTAGATTCACAGGGGGAAACCTTC
CASSHLDSQGETF
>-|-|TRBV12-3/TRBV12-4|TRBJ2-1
TGTGCCAGCAGTTTAGGGGGGGGGCTGGGGTTCTTC
CASSLGGGLGFF
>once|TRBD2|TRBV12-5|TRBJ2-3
TGTGCTAGTGGTTCCGGACTAGCGGGAGGCACAGATACGCAGTATTTT
CASGSGLAGGTDTQYF
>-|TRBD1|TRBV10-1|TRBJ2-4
TGCGCCAGCAGTGATGGACAGGGGGCCAAAAACATTCAGTACTTC
CASSDGQGAKNIQYF
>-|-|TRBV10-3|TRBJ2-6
TGTGCCATCAGTGACAGGGGTTCTGGGGCCAACGTCCTGACTTTC
CAISDRGSGANVLTF
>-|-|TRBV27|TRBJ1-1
TGTGCCAGCAGTTTCCGGGGAGGGAACACTGAAGCTTTCTTT
CASSFRGGNTEAFF
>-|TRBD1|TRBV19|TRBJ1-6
TGTGCCAGTAGAGAAACAGGGGCTGTTTCACCCCTCCACTTT
CASRETGAVSPLHF
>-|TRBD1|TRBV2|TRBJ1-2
TGTGCCAGCAGTGAAGCCCGGACAGGGGGGATCTATGGCTACACCTTC
CASSEARTGGIYGYTF
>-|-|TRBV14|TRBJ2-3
TGTGCCAGCAGCCCCCCGGACAGCCCTACCACAGATACGCAGTATTTT
CASSPPDSPTTDTQYF
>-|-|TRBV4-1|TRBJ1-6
TGCGCCAGCAGCCAAGAGCAGGGCCTGAGCTCCTATAATTCACCCCTCCACTTT
CASSQEQGLSSYNSPLHF
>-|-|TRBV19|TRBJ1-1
TGTGCCAGTAGGGAGGCGTCGGGCACTGAAGCTTTCTTT
CASREASGTEAFF
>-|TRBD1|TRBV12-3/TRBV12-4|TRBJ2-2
TGTGCCAGCAGTCCACAGGGGGGCGGGGAGCTGTTTTTT
CASSPQGGGELFF
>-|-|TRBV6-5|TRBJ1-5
TGTGCCAGCAGTTACGCCCTAGATCAGCCCCAGCATTTT
CASSYALDQPQHF
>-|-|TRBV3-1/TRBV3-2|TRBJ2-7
TGTGCCAGCAGCCAAGGCCCCTTAAGGGGCGCGTACGAGCAGTACTTC
CASSQGPLRGAYEQYF
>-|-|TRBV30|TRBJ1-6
TGTGCCTGGAGTAAGGGGGTTAATTCACCCCTCCACTTT
CAWSKGVNSPLHF
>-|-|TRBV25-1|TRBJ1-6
TGTGCCAGCAGTGAATCCAGGGTGGATTCACCCCTCCACTTT
CASSESRVDSPLHF
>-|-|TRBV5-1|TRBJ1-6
TGCGCCAGCAGTCCCGACAGGAGATCTTCACCCCTCCACTTT
CASSPDRRSSPLHF
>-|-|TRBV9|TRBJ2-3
TGTGCCAGCACCTTAGCTGCCGGGGGAGATACGCAGTATTTT
CASTLAAGGDTQYF
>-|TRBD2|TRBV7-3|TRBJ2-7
TGTGCCAGCAGCCCACCCCCGCCCCTAGCGGGAGGTTTCGCCTACGAGCAGTACTTC
CASSPPPPLAGGFAYEQYF
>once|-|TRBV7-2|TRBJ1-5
TGTGCCAGCAGCCGGGAAATTGGGTTTACGCCCCAGCATTTT
CASSREIGFTPQHF
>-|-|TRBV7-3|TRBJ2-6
TGTGCCAGCGGGAGGGGGGGCCCTGGGGCCAACGTCCTGACTTTC
CASGRGGPGANVLTF